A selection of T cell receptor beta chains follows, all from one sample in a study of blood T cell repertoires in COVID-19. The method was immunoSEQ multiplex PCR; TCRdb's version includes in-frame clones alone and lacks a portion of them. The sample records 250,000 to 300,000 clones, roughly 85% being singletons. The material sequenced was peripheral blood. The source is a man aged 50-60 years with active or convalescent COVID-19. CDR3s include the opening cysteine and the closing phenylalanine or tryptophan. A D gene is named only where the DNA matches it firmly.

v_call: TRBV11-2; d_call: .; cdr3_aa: CASSPGPEGNYGYTF
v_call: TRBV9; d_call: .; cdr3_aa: CASGRGYNEQFF
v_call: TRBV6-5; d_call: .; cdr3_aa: CASSPLVPSTGELFF
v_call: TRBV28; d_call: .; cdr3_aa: CASSFRVGRETQYF
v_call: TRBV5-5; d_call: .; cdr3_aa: CASAAGIYNEQFF
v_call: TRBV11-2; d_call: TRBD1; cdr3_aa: CASSYPGQGYNEQFF
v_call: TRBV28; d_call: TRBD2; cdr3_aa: CASRPGQRHLPRGTSGSKYEQYF
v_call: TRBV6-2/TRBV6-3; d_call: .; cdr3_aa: CASSLYGQPNYGYTF
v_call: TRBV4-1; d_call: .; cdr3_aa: CASSQDRTGIYEQYF
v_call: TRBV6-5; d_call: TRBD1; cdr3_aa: CASRDRVGGNIQYF
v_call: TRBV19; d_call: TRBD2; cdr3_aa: CASSMREGRTGELFF
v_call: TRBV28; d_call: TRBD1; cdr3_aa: CASRWQGANEQYF
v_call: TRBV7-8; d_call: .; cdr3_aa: CASSSITDTQYF
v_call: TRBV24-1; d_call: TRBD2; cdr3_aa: CATSDWTSGRTNEQFF
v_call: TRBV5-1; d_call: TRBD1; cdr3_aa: CASSRDRAGGNTIYF